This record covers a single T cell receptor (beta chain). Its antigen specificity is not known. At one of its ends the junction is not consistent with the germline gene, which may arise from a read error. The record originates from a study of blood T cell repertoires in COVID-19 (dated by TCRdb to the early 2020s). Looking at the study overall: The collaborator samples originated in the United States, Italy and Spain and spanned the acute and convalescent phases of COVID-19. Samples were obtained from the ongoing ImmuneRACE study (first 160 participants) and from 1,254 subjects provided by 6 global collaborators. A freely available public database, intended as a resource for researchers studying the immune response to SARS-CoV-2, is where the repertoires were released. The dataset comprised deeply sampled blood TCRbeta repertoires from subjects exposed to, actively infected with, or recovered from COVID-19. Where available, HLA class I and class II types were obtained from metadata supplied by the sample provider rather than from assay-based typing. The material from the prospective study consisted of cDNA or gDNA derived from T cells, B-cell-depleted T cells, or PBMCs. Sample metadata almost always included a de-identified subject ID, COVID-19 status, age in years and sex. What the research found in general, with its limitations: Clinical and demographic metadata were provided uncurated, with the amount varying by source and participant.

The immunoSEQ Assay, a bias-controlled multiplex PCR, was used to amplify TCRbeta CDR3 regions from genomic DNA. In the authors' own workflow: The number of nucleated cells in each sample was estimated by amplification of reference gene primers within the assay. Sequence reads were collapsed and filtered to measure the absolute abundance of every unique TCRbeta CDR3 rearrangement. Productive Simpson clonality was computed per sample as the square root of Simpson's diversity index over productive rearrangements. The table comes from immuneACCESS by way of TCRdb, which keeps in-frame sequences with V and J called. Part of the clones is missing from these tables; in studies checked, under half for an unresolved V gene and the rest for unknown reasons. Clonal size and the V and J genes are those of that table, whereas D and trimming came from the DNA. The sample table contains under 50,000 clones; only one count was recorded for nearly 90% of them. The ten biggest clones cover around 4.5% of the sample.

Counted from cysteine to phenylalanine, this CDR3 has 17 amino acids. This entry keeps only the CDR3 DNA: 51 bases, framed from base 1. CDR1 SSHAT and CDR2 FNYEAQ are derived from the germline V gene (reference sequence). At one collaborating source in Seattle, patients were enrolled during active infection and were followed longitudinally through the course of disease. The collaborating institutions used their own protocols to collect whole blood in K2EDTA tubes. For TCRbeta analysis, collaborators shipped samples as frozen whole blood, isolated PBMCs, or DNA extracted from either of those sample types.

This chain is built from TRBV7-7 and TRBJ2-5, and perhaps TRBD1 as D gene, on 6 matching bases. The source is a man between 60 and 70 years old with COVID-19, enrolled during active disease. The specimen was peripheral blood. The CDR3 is CASSYPDHRANQETQYF. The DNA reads TGTGCTAGCAGCTACCCCGACCACAGGGCAAACCAAGAGACCCAGTACTTC.